These 17 T cell receptor beta chains came from one sample sequenced in a study of blood T cells in healthy people across ages (dated by TCRdb to 2015 to 2017). The library was prepared using 5' RACE. Instrument on record: Illumina HiSeq 2500. A second PCR of about 6 to 12 cycles was run with a J-beta primer mix and a sample-barcoded 5' primer. TCRdb passed the public sequencing reads through fastp at Q25 and MiXCR, retaining productive beta sequences. Merged by CDR3 protein, the rows form single entries marked with the most common genes and DNA. Present in this sample are roughly 800,000 distinct CDR3 sequences, roughly 50% of which were seen just once. The top ten clonotypes cover around 22% of the sample. Sequencing was carried out using blood. The source of these receptors is a man younger than 40 in good health.

V and J are TRBV7-2 and TRBJ2-2; no reliable D call. V was trimmed by 5 bases and J by 5 bases, leaving 12 bases between them. Germline values: CDR1 SGHTA, CDR2 FQGNSA. This CDR3 region has 14 residues. As DNA, the CDR3 is TGTGCCAGCAGCCCTATCACAGAAACCGGGGAGCTGTTTTTT. Encoded protein: CASSPITETGELFF.

This clonotype was counted a few times. The chain is built from TRBV20-1 and TRBJ1-2, with a weak D call TRBD1 (6 bases). The CDR3 runs to 13 residues. V was cut by 6 bases and J by 3 bases, with 14 bases left in between. Germline lookup yields CDR1 DFQATT and CDR2 SNEGSKA (reference sequence). Written as DNA, the CDR3 is TGCAGTGCGCGGGGGCCGCCGGACTATGGCTACACCTTC. Its protein is CSARGPPDYGYTF.

This sequence joins TRBV27 and TRBJ1-5; D gene unclear. Germline values: CDR1 MNHEY, CDR2 SMNVEV (reference sequence). V gave up 1 base and J gave up 6 bases, with 10 bases separating them. The CDR3 is 14 amino acids. CDR3 DNA sequence: TGTGCCAGCAGTTTATATCCCGGAGGTCAGCCCCAGCATTTT. It codes for CASSLYPGGQPQHF.

The chain joins TRBV7-2 to TRBJ1-6; the D is unclear. The V gene's germline CDR1 is SGHTA and CDR2 FQGNSA. V was clipped by 5 bases and J by 2 bases, with 10 bases between them. The CDR3 covers 15 residues. The CDR3 sequence: CASSRRTAYNSPLHF. The CDR3, as DNA: TGTGCCAGCAGCCGCAGGACCGCCTATAATTCACCCCTCCACTTT.

This chain joins TRBV20-1 and TRBJ1-5, with D maybe TRBD1 (5 bases). This CDR3 is 14 amino acids long. The V end was cut by 4 bases, the J end by 4 bases, with 14 bases between. CDR1 DFQATT and CDR2 SNEGSKA come from the germline V gene (reference sequence). CDR3 coding DNA: TGCAGTGCTACCACGGGACGGGGAAATCAGCCCCAGCATTTT. This gives the protein CSATTGRGNQPQHF.

The table lists this clonotype with a count of one. This chain joins TRBV9 and TRBJ2-3; D is uncertain. CDR1 and CDR2 from the germline V gene are SGDLS and YYNGEE. The CDR3 totals 14 residues. Trimming removed 0 bases from V and 2 bases from J, with 7 bases in between. The CDR3 protein is CASSVARPTDTQYF. DNA of the CDR3: TGTGCCAGCAGCGTAGCTAGGCCCACAGATACGCAGTATTTT.

In this sample, this clonotype turned up once. The gene calls are TRBV20-1 and TRBJ2-3, with D possibly being TRBD2 (5 bases). The CDR3 runs to 14 residues. Germline CDR1 reads DFQATT; CDR2 reads SNEGSKA (reference sequence). CDR3 DNA: TGCAGCGCCCACGCTAGCCTTTTGTCAGATACGCAGTATTTT. The encoded protein is CSAHASLLSDTQYF.

Worth noting for this clonotype: An end of the junction does not agree with germline; a read error may underlie this. V is TRBV5-5 and J is TRBJ2-1, with 7 bases aligning to TRBD2. From germline, CDR1 is SGHKS and CDR2 YYEKEE (reference sequence). The CDR3 runs to 12 residues. Here the CDR3 reads CVSIWEGGEQFF. CDR3 nucleotide sequence: TGTGTCAGCATCTGGGAGGGAGGAGAGCAGTTCTTC.

The rearrangement joins TRBV6-6 to TRBJ2-3; 10 bases are a match to TRBD1. CDR1 is MNHNY and CDR2 is SVGAGI in the germline V gene (reference sequence). This CDR3 has 15 amino acids. The V and J ends lost 6 bases and 4 bases, in that order; junction bases with no gene match: 7. CDR3 sequence (DNA): TGTGCCAGCAGCCCCGGGGACAGGGGTTCAGATACGCAGTATTTT. As protein: CASSPGDRGSDTQYF.

This clonotype occurred a few times. Written as DNA, the CDR3 is TGTGCCAGCAGTTCCCTAGCGAGTGAGCAGTTCTTC. Translating gives CASSSLASEQFF. The chain has TRBV6-2 or TRBV6-3 and TRBJ2-1, with D maybe TRBD2 (6 bases). Germline CDR1 MNHEY, CDR2 SVGEGT. Trimming cost V 4 bases and J 9 bases, with 10 bases left between them. The CDR3 length is 12 residues.

The chain has TRBV7-2 and TRBJ1-6; tentatively, D is TRBD1 (6 bases). In germline, CDR1 is SGHTA, CDR2 FQGNSA. Trimming shortened V by 2 bases and J by 6 bases, and 11 bases separated the two germline ends. The CDR3 totals 15 residues. CDR3 in DNA: TGTGCCAGCAGCTTATTTGGACAGATTAATTCACCCCTCCACTTT. This translates into CASSLFGQINSPLHF.

This rearrangement joins TRBV15 to TRBJ2-5; 7 bases match TRBD1. The end of the DNA is better explained by TRBJ2-7, so the J call may be wrong. The CDR3 loop spans 14 amino acids. Germline values: CDR1 LNHNV, CDR2 YYDKDF (reference sequence). This CDR3 is CATTRDRGDYEQYF. The CDR3 region has the DNA TGTGCCACCACCCGGGACAGAGGGGACTACGAGCAGTACTTC.

The chain employs TRBV7-2 and TRBJ2-3, with D possibly TRBD2 on 6 matching bases. The germline V gene encodes CDR1 SGHTA and CDR2 FQGNSA. CDR3 length: 15 amino acids. Deletions cut 5 bases from V and 0 bases from J, with 12 bases between. CDR3 amino acids: CASSQSSGSTDTQYF. Here the CDR3 DNA reads TGTGCCAGCAGCCAAAGCAGCGGGAGCACAGATACGCAGTATTTT.

The rearrangement joins TRBV24-1 to TRBJ2-1, with TRBD2 matching over 15 bases. The J call may be incorrect, as the DNA end agrees better with TRBJ2-7. This CDR3 is built from 18 residues. In germline, CDR1 is KGHDR, CDR2 SFDVKD. CDR3 in amino acids: CATSPTWTSGRVVYEQYF. In DNA form, the CDR3 reads TGTGCCACCAGTCCAACCTGGACTAGCGGGAGGGTAGTTTATGAGCAGTACTTC.

The chain employs TRBV6-5 and TRBJ2-1; D gene uncertain. Between the trimmed V and J ends, which lost 6 bases and 0 bases, there was a span of 18 bases. This CDR3 is 17 amino acids long. Germline CDR1 reads MNHEY; CDR2 reads SVGAGI. In nucleotides, the CDR3 is TGTGCCAGCAGGACAATTTCCAACACTATCTCCTACAATGAGCAGTTCTTC. It codes for CASRTISNTISYNEQFF.

Ten or more counts support this clonotype. This chain uses TRBV6-2 or TRBV6-3 with TRBJ2-1; D is possibly TRBD1 (7 bases). The CDR3 consists of 14 residues. The V and J ends lost 7 bases and 6 bases respectively, with 16 bases between them. Germline CDR1 reads MNHEY; CDR2 reads SVGEGT. The CDR3 sequence is CASTQGGNSNEQFF. CDR3 coding DNA: TGTGCCAGCACCCAGGGGGGTAATTCCAATGAGCAGTTCTTC.

V is TRBV12-3 or TRBV12-4 and J is TRBJ1-4; tentatively, D is TRBD1 (6 bases). The CDR3 covers 13 residues. Trimming removed 2 bases at V and 5 bases at J, with 6 bases between. The CDR3 sequence: CASSLQGNEKLFF. The CDR3 DNA is TGTGCCAGCAGTTTACAGGGGAATGAAAAACTGTTTTTT.